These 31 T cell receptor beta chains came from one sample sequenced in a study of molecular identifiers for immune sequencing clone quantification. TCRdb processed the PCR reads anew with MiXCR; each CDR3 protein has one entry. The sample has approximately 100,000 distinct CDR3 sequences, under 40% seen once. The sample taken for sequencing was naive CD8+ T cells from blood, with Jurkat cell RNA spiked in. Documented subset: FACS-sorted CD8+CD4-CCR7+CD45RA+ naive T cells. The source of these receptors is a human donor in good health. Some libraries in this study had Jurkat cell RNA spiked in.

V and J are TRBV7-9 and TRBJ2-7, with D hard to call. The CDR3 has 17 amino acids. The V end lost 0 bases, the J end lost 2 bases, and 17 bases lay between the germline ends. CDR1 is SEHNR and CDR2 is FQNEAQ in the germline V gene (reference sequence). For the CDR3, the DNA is TGTGCCAGCAGCTTAGCCGCTGGACCTGCGGAGACCTACGAGCAGTACTTC. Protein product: CASSLAAGPAETYEQYF.

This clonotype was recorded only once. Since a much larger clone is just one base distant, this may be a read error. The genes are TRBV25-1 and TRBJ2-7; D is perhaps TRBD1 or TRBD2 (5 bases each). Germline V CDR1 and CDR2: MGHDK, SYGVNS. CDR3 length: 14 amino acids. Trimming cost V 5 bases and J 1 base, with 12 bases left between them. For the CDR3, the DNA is TGTGCCAGCAGTTACCCGGGACGGTCCTACGAGCAGTACTTC. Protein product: CASSYPGRSYEQYF.

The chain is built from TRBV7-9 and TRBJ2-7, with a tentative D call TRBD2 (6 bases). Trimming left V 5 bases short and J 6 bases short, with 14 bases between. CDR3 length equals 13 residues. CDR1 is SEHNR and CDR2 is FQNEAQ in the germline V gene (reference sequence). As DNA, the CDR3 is TGTGCCAGCAGCGCGGGGTCGAGGCGCGAGCAGTACTTC. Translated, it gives CASSAGSRREQYF.

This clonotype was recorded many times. The CDR3 spells CASSSEVQPQHF. CDR3 in DNA: TGTGCCAGCAGCTCGGAGGTTCAGCCCCAGCATTTT. The V gene is TRBV5-6, the J gene TRBJ1-5; D call uncertain. Trimming took 3 bases from V and 6 from J, leaving 7 bases between them. CDR3 size: 12 residues. CDR1 is SGHDT, CDR2 YYEEEE, per germline.

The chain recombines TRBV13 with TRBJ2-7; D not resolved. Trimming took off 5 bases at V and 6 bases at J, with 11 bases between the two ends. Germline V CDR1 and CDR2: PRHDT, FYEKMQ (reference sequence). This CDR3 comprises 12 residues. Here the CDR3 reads CASSTGPLEQYF. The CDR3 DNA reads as TGTGCCAGCAGCACCGGGCCCCTCGAGCAGTACTTC.

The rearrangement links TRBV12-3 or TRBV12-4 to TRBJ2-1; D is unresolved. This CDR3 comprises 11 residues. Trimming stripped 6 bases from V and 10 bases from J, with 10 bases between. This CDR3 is CASSLVGEQFF. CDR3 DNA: TGTGCCAGCAGCTTGGTGGGGGAGCAGTTCTTC.

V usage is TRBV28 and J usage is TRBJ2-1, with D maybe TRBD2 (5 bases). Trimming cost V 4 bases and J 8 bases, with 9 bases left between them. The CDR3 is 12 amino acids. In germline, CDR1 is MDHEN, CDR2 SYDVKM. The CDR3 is CASSSAGHEQFF. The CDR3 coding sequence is TGTGCCAGCAGTTCCGCGGGCCATGAGCAGTTCTTC.

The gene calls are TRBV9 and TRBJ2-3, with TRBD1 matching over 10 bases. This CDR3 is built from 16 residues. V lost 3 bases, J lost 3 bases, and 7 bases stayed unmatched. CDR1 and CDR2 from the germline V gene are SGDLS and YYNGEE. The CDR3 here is CASSGDRGRGTDTQYF. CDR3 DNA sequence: TGTGCCAGCAGCGGCGACAGGGGGCGCGGGACAGATACGCAGTATTTT.

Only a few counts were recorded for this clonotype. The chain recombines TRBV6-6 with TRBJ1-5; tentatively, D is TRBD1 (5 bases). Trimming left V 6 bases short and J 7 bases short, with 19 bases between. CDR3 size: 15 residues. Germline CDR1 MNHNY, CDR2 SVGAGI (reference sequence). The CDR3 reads CASRRADNRGQPQHF. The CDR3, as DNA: TGTGCCAGCAGGAGGGCAGATAACCGGGGGCAGCCCCAGCATTTT.

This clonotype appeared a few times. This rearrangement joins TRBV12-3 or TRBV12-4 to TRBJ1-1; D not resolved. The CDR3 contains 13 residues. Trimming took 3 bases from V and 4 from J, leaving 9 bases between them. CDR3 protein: CASSFGISTEAFF. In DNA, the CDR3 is TGTGCCAGCAGTTTCGGGATTTCCACTGAAGCTTTCTTT.

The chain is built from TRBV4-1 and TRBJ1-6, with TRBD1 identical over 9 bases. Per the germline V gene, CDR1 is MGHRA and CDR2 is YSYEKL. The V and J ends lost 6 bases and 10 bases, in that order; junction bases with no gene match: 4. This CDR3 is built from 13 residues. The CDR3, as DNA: TGCGCCAGCAGTTTGGACAGGGGCTCACCCCTCCACTTT. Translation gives CASSLDRGSPLHF.

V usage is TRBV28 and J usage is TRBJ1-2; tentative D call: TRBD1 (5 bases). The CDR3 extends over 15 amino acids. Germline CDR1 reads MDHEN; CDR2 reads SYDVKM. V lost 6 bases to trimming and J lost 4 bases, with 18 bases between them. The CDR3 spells CASSLIGPGIYGYTF. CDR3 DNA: TGTGCCAGCAGCCTAATAGGGCCAGGGATCTATGGCTACACCTTC.

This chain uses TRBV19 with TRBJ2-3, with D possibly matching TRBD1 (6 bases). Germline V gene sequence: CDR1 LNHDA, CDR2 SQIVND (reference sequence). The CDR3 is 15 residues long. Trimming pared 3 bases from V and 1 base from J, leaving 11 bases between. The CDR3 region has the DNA TGTGCCAGTAGTATTTGGACAGCTCGCACAGATACGCAGTATTTT. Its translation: CASSIWTARTDTQYF.

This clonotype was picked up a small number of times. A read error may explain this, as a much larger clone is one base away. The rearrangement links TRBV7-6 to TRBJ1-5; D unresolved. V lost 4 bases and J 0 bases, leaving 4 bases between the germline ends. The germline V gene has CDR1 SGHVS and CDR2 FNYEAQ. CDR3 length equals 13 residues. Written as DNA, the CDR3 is TGTGCCAGCAGCTCATTTAGCAATCAGCCCCAGCATTTT. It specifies CASSSFSNQPQHF.

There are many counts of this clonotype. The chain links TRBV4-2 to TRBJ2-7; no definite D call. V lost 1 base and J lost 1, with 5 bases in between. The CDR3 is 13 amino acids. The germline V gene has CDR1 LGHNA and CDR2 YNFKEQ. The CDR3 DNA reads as TGTGCCAGCAGCCAAGCCCCATCCTACGAGCAGTACTTC. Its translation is CASSQAPSYEQYF.

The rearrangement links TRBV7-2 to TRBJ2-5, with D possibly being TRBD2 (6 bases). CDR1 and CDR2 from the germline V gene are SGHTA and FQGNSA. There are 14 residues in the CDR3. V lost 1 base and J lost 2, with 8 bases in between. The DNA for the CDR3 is TGTGCCAGCAGCTTAGTAAGCGGGCAAGAGACCCAGTACTTC. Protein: CASSLVSGQETQYF.

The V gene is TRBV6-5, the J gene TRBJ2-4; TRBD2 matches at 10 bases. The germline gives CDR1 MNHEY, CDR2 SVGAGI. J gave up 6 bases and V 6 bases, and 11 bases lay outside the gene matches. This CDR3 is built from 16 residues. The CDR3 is CASSQAGGLMGNIQYF. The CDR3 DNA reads TGTGCCAGCAGCCAAGCGGGGGGGCTAATGGGAAACATTCAGTACTTC.

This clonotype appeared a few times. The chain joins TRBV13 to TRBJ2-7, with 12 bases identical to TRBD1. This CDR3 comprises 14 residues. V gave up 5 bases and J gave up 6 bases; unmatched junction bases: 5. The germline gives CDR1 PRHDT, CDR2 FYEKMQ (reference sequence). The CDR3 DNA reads TGTGCCAGCAGCCACCGGGACAGGGGGCTCGAGCAGTACTTC. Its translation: CASSHRDRGLEQYF. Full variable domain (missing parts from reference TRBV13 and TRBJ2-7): AAGVIQSPRHLIKEKRETATLKCYPIPRHDTVYWYQQGPGQDPQFLISFYEKMQSDKGSIPDRFSAQQFSDYHSELNMSSLELGDSALYFCASSHRDRGLEQYFGPGTRLTVT.

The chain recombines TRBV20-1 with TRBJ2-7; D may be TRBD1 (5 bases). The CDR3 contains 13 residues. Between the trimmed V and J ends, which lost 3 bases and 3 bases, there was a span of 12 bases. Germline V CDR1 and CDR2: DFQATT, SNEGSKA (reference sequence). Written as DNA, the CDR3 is TGCAGTGCTAGTTTGCCCCAGGGCTACGAGCAGTACTTC. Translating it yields CSASLPQGYEQYF.

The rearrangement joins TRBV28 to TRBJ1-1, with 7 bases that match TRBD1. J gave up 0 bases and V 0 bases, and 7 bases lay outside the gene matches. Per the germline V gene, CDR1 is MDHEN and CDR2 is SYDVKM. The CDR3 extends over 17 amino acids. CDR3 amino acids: CASSLWEGGGMNTEAFF. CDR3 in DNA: TGTGCCAGCAGTTTATGGGAAGGGGGCGGGATGAACACTGAAGCTTTCTTT.

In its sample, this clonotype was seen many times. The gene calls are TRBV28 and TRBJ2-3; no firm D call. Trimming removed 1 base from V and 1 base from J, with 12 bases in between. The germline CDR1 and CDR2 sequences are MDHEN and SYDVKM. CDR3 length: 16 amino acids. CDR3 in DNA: TGTGCCAGCAGTTTATTTGCGGCCCCTGGCACAGATACGCAGTATTTT. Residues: CASSLFAAPGTDTQYF. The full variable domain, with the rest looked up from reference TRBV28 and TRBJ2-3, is DVKVTQSSRYLVKRTGEKVFLECVQDMDHENMFWYRQDPGLGLRLIYFSYDVKMKEKGDIPEGYSVSREKKERFSLILESASTNQTSMYLCASSLFAAPGTDTQYFGPGTRLTVL.

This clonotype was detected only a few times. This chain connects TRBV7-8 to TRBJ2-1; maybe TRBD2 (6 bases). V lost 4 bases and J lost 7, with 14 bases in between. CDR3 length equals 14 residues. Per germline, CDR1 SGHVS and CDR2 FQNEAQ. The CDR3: CASSSTGGVNEQFF. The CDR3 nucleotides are TGTGCCAGCAGCTCAACCGGGGGAGTAAATGAGCAGTTCTTC.

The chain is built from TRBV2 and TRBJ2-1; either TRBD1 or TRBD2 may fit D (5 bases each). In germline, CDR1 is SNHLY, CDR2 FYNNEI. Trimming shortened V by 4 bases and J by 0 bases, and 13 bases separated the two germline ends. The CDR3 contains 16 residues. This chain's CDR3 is CASSASWGISYNEQFF. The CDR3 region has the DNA TGTGCCAGCAGTGCGTCGTGGGGGATCTCCTACAATGAGCAGTTCTTC.

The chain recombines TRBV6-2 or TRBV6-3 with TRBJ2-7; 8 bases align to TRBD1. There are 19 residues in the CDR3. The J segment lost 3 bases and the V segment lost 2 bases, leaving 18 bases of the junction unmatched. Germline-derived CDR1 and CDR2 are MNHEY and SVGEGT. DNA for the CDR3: TGTGCCAGCAGTTACGCCCCGGGACAGGCCCTAAAGGGCCTCTACGAGCAGTACTTC. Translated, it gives CASSYAPGQALKGLYEQYF.

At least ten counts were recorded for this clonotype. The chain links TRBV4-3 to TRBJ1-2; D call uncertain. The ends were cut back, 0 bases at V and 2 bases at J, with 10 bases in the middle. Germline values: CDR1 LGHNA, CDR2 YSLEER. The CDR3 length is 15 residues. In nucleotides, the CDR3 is TGCGCCAGCAGCCAAGATACTTCGGGGAACTATGGCTACACCTTC. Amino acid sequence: CASSQDTSGNYGYTF.

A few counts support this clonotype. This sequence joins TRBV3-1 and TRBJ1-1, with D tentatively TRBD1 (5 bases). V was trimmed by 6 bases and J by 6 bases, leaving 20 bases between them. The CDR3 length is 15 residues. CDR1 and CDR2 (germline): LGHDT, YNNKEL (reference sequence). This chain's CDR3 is CASRTGASSSAEAFF. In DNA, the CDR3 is TGTGCCAGCAGAACCGGGGCTAGTTCCTCGGCTGAAGCTTTCTTT.

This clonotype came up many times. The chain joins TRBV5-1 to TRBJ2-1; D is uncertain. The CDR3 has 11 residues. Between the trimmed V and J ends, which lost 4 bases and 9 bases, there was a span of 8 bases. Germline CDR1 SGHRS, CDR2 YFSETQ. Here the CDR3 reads CASSNGGEQFF. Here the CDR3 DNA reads TGCGCCAGCAGCAACGGCGGTGAGCAGTTCTTC.

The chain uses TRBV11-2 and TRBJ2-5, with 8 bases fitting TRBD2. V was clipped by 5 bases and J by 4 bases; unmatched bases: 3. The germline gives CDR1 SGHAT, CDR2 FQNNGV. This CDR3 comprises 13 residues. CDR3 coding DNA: TGTGCCAGCAGCACCCGGGGGGGAGAGACCCAGTACTTC. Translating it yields CASSTRGGETQYF.

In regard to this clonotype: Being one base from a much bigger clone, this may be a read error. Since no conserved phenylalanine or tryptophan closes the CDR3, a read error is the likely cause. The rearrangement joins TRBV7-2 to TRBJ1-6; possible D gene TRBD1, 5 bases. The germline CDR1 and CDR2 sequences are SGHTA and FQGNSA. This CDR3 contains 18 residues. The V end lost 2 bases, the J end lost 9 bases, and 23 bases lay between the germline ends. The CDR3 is CASSLSTQVGTVLSPLHY. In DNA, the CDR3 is TGTGCCAGCAGCTTATCTACCCAAGTAGGGACCGTACTTTCACCCCTCCACTAT.

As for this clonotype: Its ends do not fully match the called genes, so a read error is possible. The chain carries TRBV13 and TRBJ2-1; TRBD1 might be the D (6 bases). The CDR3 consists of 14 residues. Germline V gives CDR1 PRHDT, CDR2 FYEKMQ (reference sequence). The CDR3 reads CAGSQGRSYNEQFF. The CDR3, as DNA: TGTGCCGGCAGCCAGGGGCGGTCGTACAATGAGCAGTTCTTC. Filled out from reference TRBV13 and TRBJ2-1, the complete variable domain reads AAGVIQSPRHLIKEKRETATLKCYPIPRHDTVYWYQQGPGQDPQFLISFYEKMQSDKGSIPDRFSAQQFSDYHSELNMSSLELGDSALYFCAGSQGRSYNEQFFGPGTRLTVL.

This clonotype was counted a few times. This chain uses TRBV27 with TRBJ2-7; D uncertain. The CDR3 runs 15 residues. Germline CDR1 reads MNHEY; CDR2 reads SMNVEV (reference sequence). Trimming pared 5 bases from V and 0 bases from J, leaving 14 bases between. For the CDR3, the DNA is TGTGCCAGCAGTCCGGGCCCCTGGGGCTCCTACGAGCAGTACTTC. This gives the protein CASSPGPWGSYEQYF.